This record looks at one T cell receptor beta chain sequence and its context. Its antigen is undetermined. Described time point: pre-sensitization, week 0. This sample's treatment: therapeutic diphenylcyclopropenone sensitization with weekly scalp DPC. Blood draws came before every patch-test application. Each CDR3 protein is one row after TCRdb ran MiXCR on the RACE reads. The data hold 250,000 or so distinct CDR3 sequences, with around 7% observed a single time. The sample originates from a study of human T cells and chemical hapten exposure. At the level of the study: Patch tests of 0.01% DPC on the upper back were read at 6 days.

Whole-study results and caveats: DPC sensitization left the count of TCRs above 1 in 1000 unchanged.

The receptor's source is a man in his late teens or twenties with alopecia areata. Some clones in this sample may be carry-over from other donors' samples. Sample: whole blood, taken in connection with sensitization to the hapten diphenylcyclopropenone (DPC).

For the CDR3, the DNA is TGTGCCAGCAGCCAAGAATGGAGGGCTGGGGTGTACTTC. Translation gives CASSQEWRAGVYF. The genes are TRBV14 and TRBJ2-7, with TRBD2 as a possible D gene (6 bases). The V gene lost 0 bases and the J gene lost 12 bases, with 15 bases spanning the gap. The CDR3 is made up of 13 amino acids. Germline V gene sequence: CDR1 SGHDN, CDR2 FVKESK.